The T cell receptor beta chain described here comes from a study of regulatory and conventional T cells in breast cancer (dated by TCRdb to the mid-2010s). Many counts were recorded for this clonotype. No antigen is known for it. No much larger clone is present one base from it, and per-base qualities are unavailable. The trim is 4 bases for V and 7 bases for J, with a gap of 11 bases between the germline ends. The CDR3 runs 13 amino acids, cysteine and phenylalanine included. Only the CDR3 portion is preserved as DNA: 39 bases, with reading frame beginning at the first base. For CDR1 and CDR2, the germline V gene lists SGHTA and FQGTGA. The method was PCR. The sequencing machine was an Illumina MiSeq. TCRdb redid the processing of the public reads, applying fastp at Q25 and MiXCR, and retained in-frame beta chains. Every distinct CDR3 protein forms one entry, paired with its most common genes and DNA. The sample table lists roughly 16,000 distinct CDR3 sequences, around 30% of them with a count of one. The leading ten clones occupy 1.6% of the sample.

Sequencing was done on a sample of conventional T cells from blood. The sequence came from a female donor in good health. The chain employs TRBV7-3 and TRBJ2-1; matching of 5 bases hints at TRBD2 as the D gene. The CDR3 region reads CASSSTSWNEQFF. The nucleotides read TGTGCCAGCAGCTCCACTAGTTGGAATGAGCAGTTCTTC.